These 27 T cell receptor beta chains came from one sample sequenced in a study of T cell responses to AZD1222 COVID-19 vaccine. Sequenced by immunoSEQ multiplex PCR; TCRdb stores in-frame clones only, minus some. The sample holds about 76,000 clones, approximately 80% seen once. The sample was peripheral blood, taken 28 days after the second dose of the MenACWY control vaccine. The source is an adult who received the MenACWY meningococcal vaccine as a control.

The V gene is TRBV21-1, the J gene TRBJ2-1; TRBD2, as called in the table, went unchecked against the DNA. TRBV21-1 is shown as a pseudogene. This CDR3 has 18 amino acids. The CDR3, as DNA: TGTGCCAGCAGCAAAATGGGGAAAAGGACGAGGGAGTACAATGAGCAGTTCTTC. Protein: CASSKMGKRTREYNEQFF.

This clone was detected only a few times. This chain links TRBV6-6 with TRBJ1-2, with no clear D. CDR3 length: 11 residues. Germline CDR1 reads MNHNY; CDR2 reads SVGAGI (reference sequence). V lost 5 bases and J lost 8, with 9 bases in between. CDR3 DNA: TGTGCCAGCAGTCGCGGAGACGGCTACACCTTC. Amino acids: CASSRGDGYTF.

The chain joins TRBV3-1 (or the pseudogene TRBV3-2) to TRBJ1-5; D gene uncertain. With 2 bases removed from V and 3 bases from J, the gap between germline ends came to 8 bases. Germline V gene data show CDR1 as LGHDT and CDR2 as YNNKEL (reference sequence). The CDR3 loop spans 14 amino acids. The DNA for the CDR3 is TGTGCCAGCAGCCAAAACGGGTACAATCAGCCCCAGCATTTT. Translation: CASSQNGYNQPQHF.

The CDR3 spells CASSERMNTEAFF. Written as DNA, the CDR3 is TGTGCCAGCAGTGAAAGGATGAACACTGAAGCTTTCTTT. The J gene is TRBJ1-1, the V gene TRBV2; D unresolved. V lost 2 bases and J 0 bases, leaving 4 bases between the germline ends. Per the germline V gene, CDR1 is SNHLY and CDR2 is FYNNEI. CDR3 length: 13 residues.

In regard to this clone: A junction end diverges from the germline sequence, so it may reflect a read error. The chain uses TRBV4-1 and TRBJ2-1; 10 positions agree with TRBD2. CDR1 is MGHRA and CDR2 is YSYEKL in the germline V gene. The CDR3 runs 16 residues. CDR3 protein: CASRQEKLAGSREQFF. The CDR3 coding sequence is TGCGCCAGCAGGCAAGAAAAACTAGCGGGATCGAGAGAGCAGTTCTTC.

V is TRBV19 and J is TRBJ1-1, with TRBD1 as a possible D gene (6 bases). This CDR3 spans 14 amino acids. V dropped 6 bases and J dropped 4 bases, with 15 bases sitting between them. CDR1 is LNHDA and CDR2 is SQIVND in the germline V gene (reference sequence). CDR3 sequence: CASRGGAAGTEAFF. The CDR3 DNA reads TGTGCCAGTAGAGGGGGGGCCGCGGGCACTGAAGCTTTCTTT.

This clone was detected a few times. V usage is TRBV7-2 and J usage is TRBJ1-5, with TRBD1 matching over 7 bases. There are 15 residues in the CDR3. Germline V gene data show CDR1 as SGHTA and CDR2 as FQGNSA. J lost 2 bases, V lost 5 bases, and 6 bases had no gene match. CDR3 amino acids: CASSASGGGNQPQHF. The CDR3 DNA sequence: TGTGCCAGCAGCGCCTCAGGGGGTGGCAATCAGCCCCAGCATTTT.

The chain joins TRBV2 to TRBJ2-3; TRBD2 might be the D (6 bases). The CDR3 has 15 amino acids. V lost 6 bases and J 0 bases, leaving 13 bases between the germline ends. Per germline, CDR1 SNHLY and CDR2 FYNNEI. The CDR3 loop reads CASRELALSTDTQYF. The CDR3 DNA reads TGTGCCAGCAGGGAACTAGCCCTTAGCACAGATACGCAGTATTTT.

The V gene is TRBV29-1, the J gene TRBJ1-1; 7 bases agree with TRBD1. Germline V gene sequence: CDR1 SQVTM, CDR2 ANQGSEA. The CDR3 runs to 13 residues. Trimming took 4 bases from V and 1 from J; bases not matched to a gene: 3. In DNA, the CDR3 is TGCAGCGTTGTCCCAGGGGGGAACACTGAAGCTTTCTTT. Protein product: CSVVPGGNTEAFF.

This rearrangement joins TRBV5-6 to TRBJ1-2; 9 bases align to TRBD1. Germline V CDR1 and CDR2: SGHDT, YYEEEE. The trim removed 1 base at V and 7 bases at J, leaving 5 bases unmatched. The CDR3 contains 14 residues. CDR3 DNA: TGTGCCAGCAGCTTGCCACAGGGGGCTGGTGGCTACACCTTC. It translates to CASSLPQGAGGYTF. The full variable domain, with the rest looked up from reference TRBV5-6 and TRBJ1-2, is DAGVTQSPTHLIKTRGQQVTLRCSPKSGHDTVSWYQQALGQGPQFIFQYYEEEERQRGNFPDRFSGHQFPNYSSELNVNALLLGDSALYLCASSLPQGAGGYTFGSGTRLTVV.

The chain has TRBV19 and TRBJ1-2; D unclear. Germline-derived CDR1 and CDR2 are LNHDA and SQIVND (reference sequence). Trimming shortened V by 7 bases and J by 0 bases, and 12 bases separated the two germline ends. The CDR3 runs to 14 residues. CDR3 coding DNA: TGTGCCAGTAACCTTGGGAGAGCTAACTATGGCTACACCTTC. Its protein product is CASNLGRANYGYTF.

DNA of the CDR3: TGTGCCAGCAGTCCCGGGACCCCGACCTTTCGAGAGACCCAGTACTTC. The encoded protein is CASSPGTPTFRETQYF. This chain links TRBV6-6 with TRBJ2-5; D may be TRBD1 or TRBD2 (5 bases each). This CDR3 has 16 amino acids. Trimming took off 5 bases at V and 4 bases at J, with 20 bases between the two ends. Germline CDR1 is MNHNY and CDR2 is SVGAGI (reference sequence).

This clone was counted between two and nine times. V and J are TRBV28 and TRBJ1-1; D unclear. V was clipped by 2 bases and J by 5 bases, with 15 bases between them. The CDR3 is made up of 15 amino acids. Germline CDR1 MDHEN, CDR2 SYDVKM. CDR3 amino acids: CASSLASVVLTEAFF. The CDR3 DNA sequence: TGTGCCAGCAGTTTAGCTTCAGTTGTGTTAACTGAAGCTTTCTTT.

The genes are TRBV5-8 and TRBJ1-2; D is possibly TRBD1 (5 bases). The CDR3 length is 14 residues. Trimming left V 7 bases short and J 4 bases short, with 17 bases between. Germline V gene sequence: CDR1 SGHTS, CDR2 YDEGEE. The CDR3 DNA reads as TGTGCCAGCGCTACCACAGGCTTGAGCTATGGCTACACCTTC. This codes for CASATTGLSYGYTF.

This clone was observed a handful of times. The chain has TRBV5-4 and TRBJ1-6, with a possible D match to TRBD1 (6 bases). Germline V gene lookup returns CDR1 SGHNT and CDR2 YYREEE (reference sequence). CDR3 size: 16 residues. The V end lost 0 bases, the J end lost 7 bases, and 14 bases lay between the germline ends. CDR3 residues: CASSLEGTPGNSPLHF. The CDR3 bases are TGTGCCAGCAGCTTGGAAGGGACACCCGGGAATTCACCCCTCCACTTT.

This clone turned up a few times. The chain is built from TRBV4-1 and TRBJ1-3; D is unclear. Trimming removed 0 bases from V and 7 bases from J, with 16 bases in between. CDR1 MGHRA and CDR2 YSYEKL come from the germline V gene. CDR3 size: 16 residues. The chain's CDR3 is CASSQDRTVVGNTIYF. In DNA, the CDR3 is TGCGCCAGCAGCCAAGACCGGACGGTGGTTGGTAACACCATATATTTT.

This chain uses TRBV10-3 with TRBJ1-1, with 9 bases fitting TRBD1. Germline V gene data show CDR1 as ENHRY and CDR2 as SYGVKD. The CDR3 contains 15 residues. The V and J ends lost 2 bases and 0 bases, in that order; junction bases with no gene match: 1. In nucleotides, the CDR3 is TGTGCCATCAGTGAGACAGGGGGCATGAACACTGAAGCTTTCTTT. Protein product: CAISETGGMNTEAFF.

The chain uses TRBV5-1 and TRBJ1-1; perhaps TRBD1 as D (5 bases). The V gene lost 2 bases and the J gene lost 0 bases, with 14 bases spanning the gap. Germline V CDR1 and CDR2: SGHRS, YFSETQ. This CDR3 contains 16 residues. The CDR3 here is CASSFVPGTLNTEAFF. CDR3 DNA sequence: TGCGCCAGCAGCTTCGTACCAGGGACCCTGAACACTGAAGCTTTCTTT. Together with reference TRBV5-1 and TRBJ1-1, the CDR3 gives the full variable domain: KAGVTQTPRYLIKTRGQQVTLSCSPISGHRSVSWYQQTPGQGLQFLFEYFSETQRNKGNFPGRFSGRQFSNSRSEMNVSTLELGDSALYLCASSFVPGTLNTEAFFGQGTRLTVV.

This clone was counted between two and nine times. V and J are TRBV30 and TRBJ1-2; D possibly corresponds to TRBD1 (6 bases). V was trimmed by 4 bases and J by 7 bases, leaving 16 bases between them. Germline V CDR1 and CDR2: GTSNPN, SVGIG (reference sequence). This CDR3 region has 13 residues. The CDR3 bases are TGTGCCTGGACAGGAGGGGGACTGGGTGGCTACACCTTC. Translating it yields CAWTGGGLGGYTF. Variable domain in full (rest from reference TRBV30 and TRBJ1-2): SQTIHQWPATLVQPVGSPLSLECTVEGTSNPNLYWYRQAAGRGLQLLFYSVGIGQISSEVPQNLSASRPQDRQFILSSKKLLLSDSGFYLCAWTGGGLGGYTFGSGTRLTVV.

In its sample, this clone was seen a few times. This chain connects TRBV12-3 or TRBV12-4 to TRBJ2-2; D uncertain. The length of the CDR3 is 13 residues. V was clipped by 7 bases and J by 4 bases, with 10 bases between them. CDR3 residues: CASNFRTTGELFF. The CDR3 DNA reads as TGTGCCAGCAATTTCAGGACCACCGGGGAGCTGTTTTTT.

The chain couples TRBV6-5 to TRBJ2-5; 9 nucleotides align to TRBD2. Germline V gives CDR1 MNHEY, CDR2 SVGAGI. The CDR3 length is 16 residues. The ends lost 0 bases at V and 5 bases at J; junction bases unmatched: 7. The CDR3 sequence: CASSYSIGTSMETQYF. The CDR3 DNA reads TGTGCCAGCAGTTACTCGATAGGGACTAGCATGGAGACCCAGTACTTC.

The J gene is TRBJ1-4, the V gene TRBV28; TRBD1 matches at 10 bases. The CDR3 covers 15 residues. Germline V gene lookup returns CDR1 MDHEN and CDR2 SYDVKM. Trimming cost V 6 bases and J 0 bases; bases outside gene matches: 1. DNA of the CDR3: TGTGCCAGCAGGGGGACAGGGGCAACTAATGAAAAACTGTTTTTT. Residues: CASRGTGATNEKLFF.

This rearrangement joins TRBV12-3 or TRBV12-4 to TRBJ2-7; D is uncertain. The CDR3 contains 13 residues. V was cut by 1 base and J by 3 bases, with 7 bases left in between. The CDR3 is CASSLVAGYEQYF. As DNA, the CDR3 is TGTGCCAGCAGTTTAGTAGCTGGCTACGAGCAGTACTTC.

The gene calls are TRBV5-6 and TRBJ1-1; D is uncertain. The V and J ends lost 4 bases and 5 bases respectively, with 12 bases between them. Germline V gene sequence: CDR1 SGHDT, CDR2 YYEEEE. The CDR3 runs to 13 residues. CDR3 in DNA: TGTGCCAGCAGCCTCCCCGGAGGGACTGAAGCTTTCTTT. Protein product: CASSLPGGTEAFF.

The CDR3 spells CASSFSANTEAFF. CDR3 coding DNA: TGTGCCAGCAGCTTCTCAGCGAACACTGAAGCTTTCTTT. This rearrangement joins TRBV11-3 to TRBJ1-1; D is unresolved. V lost 3 bases and J 1 base, leaving 6 bases between the germline ends. The CDR3 is 13 residues long. The V gene's germline CDR1 is SGHNT and CDR2 YENEEA.

This clone has more than one count but fewer than ten. The chain has TRBV5-4 and TRBJ1-2; 7 bases agree with TRBD1. V lost 2 bases to trimming and J lost 8 bases; unmatched junction nucleotides: 6. Germline V gene data show CDR1 as SGHNT and CDR2 as YYREEE (reference sequence). This CDR3 comprises 13 residues. CDR3 sequence reads: CASSLQGRLGYTF. The CDR3 coding sequence is TGTGCCAGCAGCTTACAGGGGAGGCTGGGCTACACCTTC. Together with reference TRBV5-4 and TRBJ1-2, the CDR3 gives the full variable domain: ETGVTQSPTHLIKTRGQQVTLRCSSQSGHNTVSWYQQALGQGPQFIFQYYREEENGRGNFPPRFSGLQFPNYSSELNVNALELDDSALYLCASSLQGRLGYTFGSGTRLTVV.

V is TRBV5-5 and J is TRBJ1-1; D gene ambiguous. Trimming took off 5 bases at V and 4 bases at J, with 9 bases between the two ends. The length of the CDR3 is 12 residues. Germline CDR1 is SGHKS and CDR2 is YYEKEE (reference sequence). The CDR3 reads CASSMSATEAFF. The CDR3 DNA follows: TGTGCCAGCAGTATGTCGGCCACTGAAGCTTTCTTT.